This T cell receptor (beta chain) was recorded in a study of T cell responses to AZD1222 COVID-19 vaccine. General study results and limits: The study identified only a handful of AZD1222 recipients as seropositive at baseline. The donor group comprised mostly white British people and more females; the analysis possibly underestimated clonal diversity.

Profiled with immunoSEQ multiplex PCR; TCRdb holds only in-frame clones, not every one. The data show under 150,000 clones, approximately 93% seen once. In the case of this clone: Its antigen is not identified.

With 1 base removed from V and 6 bases from J, the gap between germline ends came to 9 bases. This CDR3 is built from 12 residues. Per the germline V gene, CDR1 is GTSNPN and CDR2 is SVGIG (reference sequence). The TCR originated in an adult in good health. Sequenced material: peripheral blood, taken on day 0 of AZD1222 vaccination. The V call is TRBV30, the J call TRBJ1-2; D perhaps matches TRBD1 (5 bases). The CDR3 DNA follows: TGTGCCTGGAGTGCCTGGACAAATGGCTACACCTTC. Its translation: CAWSAWTNGYTF.